What follows is one TCR beta chain and its context. The antigen is not known. Compared with germline, one end of the junction differs, possibly owing to a read error. The PCR contained 60 Vbeta and 13 Jbeta primers. Method: immunoSEQ multiplex PCR; TCRdb's copy keeps in-frame clones and lacks some. The sample shows roughly 220,000 clones, approximately 70% of them seen only once. CDR1 and CDR2 (germline): SEHNR, FQNEAQ (reference sequence). The CDR3 has 14 amino acids. The source of the sample is a study of cytomegalovirus exposure and HLA in healthy donors. Looking at the study overall: HLA-typed donors contributed around 82 million unique TCRs, which were held in an early data release.

Study-wide points: Later on, a genetic analysis was performed. It linked a missense variant in DCLRE1C with V- and J-gene trimming of TCR beta.

The V and J genes are TRBV7-9 and TRBJ2-3; a possible D gene is TRBD2 (7 bases). Sequenced sample: PBMCs. This TCR derives from a man aged 40-50 years in good health and CMV-seropositive. This CDR3 reads CSSSLDRGGDTQYF. The CDR3 bases are TGTTCCAGCAGCTTAGATCGCGGGGGCGATACGCAGTATTTT.